In its sample, the clone carrying this T cell receptor (beta chain) was seen many times. The antigen is not known. TCRdb re-called the 5' RACE reads through MiXCR, storing one row per CDR3 protein. Here the sample spans some 350,000 distinct CDR3 sequences, roughly 8.7% being singletons. This sample was included in a study of T cells after yellow fever vaccination. Findings of the study overall: Some clonotypes were seen in both the CD4 and the CD8 compartments. These made up a small share and likely arose from convergent recombination. A secondary response was less intense yet reached its peak sooner, at day 5 versus 15. Post-booster reappearance was seen for most primary-vaccination clones (about 96% CD4, 75% to 90% CD8).

V was cut by 5 bases and J by 2 bases, with 14 bases left in between. Germline V gene lookup returns CDR1 SQVTM and CDR2 ANQGSEA. This CDR3 has 14 amino acids. The TCR comes from a man in his late teens or twenties who received the YFV17D yellow fever vaccine. V is TRBV29-1 and J is TRBJ2-3; no reliable D call. The sample was PBMCs, taken on the day of the first yellow fever vaccination. The CDR3 sequence: CSVITRPLTDTQYF. The CDR3, as DNA: TGCAGCGTTATTACCCGACCGCTCACAGATACGCAGTATTTT.